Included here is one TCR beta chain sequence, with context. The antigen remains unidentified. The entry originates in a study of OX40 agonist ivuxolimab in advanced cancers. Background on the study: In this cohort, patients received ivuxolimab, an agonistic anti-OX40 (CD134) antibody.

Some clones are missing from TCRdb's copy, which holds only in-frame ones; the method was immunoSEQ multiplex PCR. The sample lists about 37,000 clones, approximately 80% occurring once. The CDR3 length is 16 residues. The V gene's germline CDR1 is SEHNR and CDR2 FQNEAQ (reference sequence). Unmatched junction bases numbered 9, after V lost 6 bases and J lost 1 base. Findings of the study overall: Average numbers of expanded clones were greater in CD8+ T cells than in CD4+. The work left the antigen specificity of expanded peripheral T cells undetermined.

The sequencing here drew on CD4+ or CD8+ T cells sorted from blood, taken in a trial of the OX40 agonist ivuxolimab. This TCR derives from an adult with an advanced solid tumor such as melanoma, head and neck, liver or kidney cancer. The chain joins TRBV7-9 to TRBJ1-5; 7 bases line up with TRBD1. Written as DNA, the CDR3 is TGTGCCAGCAGACGTCCGGGACAGAAAAGCAATCAGCCCCAGCATTTT. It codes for CASRRPGQKSNQPQHF.